Listed here are 3 T cell receptor beta chains from one sample, sequenced in a study of molecular identifiers for immune sequencing clone quantification. Each CDR3 protein is one row after TCRdb ran MiXCR on the PCR reads. The sample contains about 640,000 distinct CDR3 sequences, about 20% of which appear only once. Source material: naive CD8+ T cells from blood, with Jurkat cell RNA spiked in. Subset of the sample: FACS-sorted CD8+CD4-CCR7+CD45RA+ naive T cells. These receptors came from a human donor in good health. Some libraries in this study had Jurkat cell RNA spiked in.

The chain employs TRBV4-3 and TRBJ2-7, with 7 bases that match TRBD1. CDR3 length: 15 residues. J lost 4 bases, V lost 8 bases, and 14 bases had no gene match. Germline V gives CDR1 LGHNA, CDR2 YSLEER. This CDR3 is CASGLDRDLVYEQYF. CDR3 in DNA: TGCGCCAGCGGGCTAGACAGGGACCTTGTGTACGAGCAGTACTTC.

In this sample, this clonotype turned up many times. V usage is TRBV12-3 or TRBV12-4 and J usage is TRBJ1-4, with TRBD1 matching over 9 bases. J was trimmed by 8 bases and V by 6 bases; bases with no gene match: 4. The CDR3 consists of 13 residues. The CDR3 region is CASRQGAQEKLFF. The CDR3 nucleotides read TGTGCCAGCAGACAGGGGGCACAGGAAAAACTGTTTTTT.

A word on this clonotype: The CDR3 end shows no conserved phenylalanine or tryptophan, and so a read error is likely. V and J are TRBV12-3 or TRBV12-4 and TRBJ1-2; D is unclear. With 6 bases removed from V and 2 bases from J, the gap between germline ends came to 13 bases. This CDR3 contains 14 residues. The CDR3, as DNA: TGTGCCAGCAGCTGGGCAGGCCCCAACTATGGCTACACCCTC. Translating it yields CASSWAGPNYGYTL.